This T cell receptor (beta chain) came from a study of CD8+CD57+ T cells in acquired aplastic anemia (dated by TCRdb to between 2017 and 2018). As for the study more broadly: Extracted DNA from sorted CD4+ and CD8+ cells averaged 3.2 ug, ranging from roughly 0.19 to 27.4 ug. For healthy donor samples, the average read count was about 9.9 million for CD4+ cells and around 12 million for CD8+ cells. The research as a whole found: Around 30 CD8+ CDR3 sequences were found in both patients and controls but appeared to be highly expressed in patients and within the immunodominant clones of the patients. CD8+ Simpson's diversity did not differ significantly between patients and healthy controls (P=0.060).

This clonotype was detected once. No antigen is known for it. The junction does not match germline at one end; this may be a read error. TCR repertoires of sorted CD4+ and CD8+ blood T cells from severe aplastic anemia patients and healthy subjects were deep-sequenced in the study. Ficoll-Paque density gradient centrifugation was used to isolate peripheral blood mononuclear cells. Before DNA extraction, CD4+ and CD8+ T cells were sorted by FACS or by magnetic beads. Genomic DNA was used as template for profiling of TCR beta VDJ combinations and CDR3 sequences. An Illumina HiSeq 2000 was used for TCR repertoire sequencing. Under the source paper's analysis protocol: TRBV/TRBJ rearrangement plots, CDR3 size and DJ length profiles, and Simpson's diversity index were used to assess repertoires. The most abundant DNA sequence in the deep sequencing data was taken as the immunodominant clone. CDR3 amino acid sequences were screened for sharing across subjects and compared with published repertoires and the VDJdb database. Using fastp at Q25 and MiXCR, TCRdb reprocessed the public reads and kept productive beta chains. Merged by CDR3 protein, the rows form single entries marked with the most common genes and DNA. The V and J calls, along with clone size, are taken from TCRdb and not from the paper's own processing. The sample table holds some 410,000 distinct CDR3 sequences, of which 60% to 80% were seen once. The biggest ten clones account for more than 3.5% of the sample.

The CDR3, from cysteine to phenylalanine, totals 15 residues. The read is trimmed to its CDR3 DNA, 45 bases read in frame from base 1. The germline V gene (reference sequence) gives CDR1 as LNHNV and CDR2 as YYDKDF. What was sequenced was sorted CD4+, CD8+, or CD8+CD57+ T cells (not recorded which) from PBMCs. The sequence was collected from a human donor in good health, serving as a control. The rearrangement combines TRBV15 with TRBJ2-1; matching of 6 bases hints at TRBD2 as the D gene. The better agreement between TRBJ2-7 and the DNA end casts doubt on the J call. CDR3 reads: CVSSIGRDGAYEQYF. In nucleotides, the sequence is TGTGTCTCCAGCATAGGGCGGGACGGGGCCTATGAGCAGTACTTC.